This T cell receptor beta chain was observed in a study of cytomegalovirus exposure and HLA in healthy donors. General observations from the study: Segments of the TCR beta V type were, in most cases, productive about 87% or about 30% of the time in an earlier analysis. The study designated about 160 TCR beta chains cytomegalovirus-associated.

It was with 60 Vbeta and 13 Jbeta primers that the PCR ran. The assay was immunoSEQ multiplex PCR, and TCRdb's table has in-frame clones only and misses some. The sample shows about 120,000 clones, 74% of them seen only once. Trimming removed 2 bases from V and 5 bases from J; junction bases left unmatched: 6. The CDR3 length is 15 residues. Germline CDR1 and CDR2: SGHDT and YYEEEE. This clone has only a few counts. What it binds is not known. This chain uses TRBV5-6 with TRBJ1-4; 7 nucleotides line up with TRBD1. This sequence was found in a human donor in good health. The material sequenced was PBMCs. Here the CDR3 reads CASSFRQGRNEKLFF. For the CDR3, the DNA is TGTGCCAGCAGCTTTAGACAGGGTCGCAATGAAAAACTGTTTTTT. Together with reference TRBV5-6 and TRBJ1-4, the CDR3 gives the full variable domain: DAGVTQSPTHLIKTRGQQVTLRCSPKSGHDTVSWYQQALGQGPQFIFQYYEEEERQRGNFPDRFSGHQFPNYSSELNVNALLLGDSALYLCASSFRQGRNEKLFFGSGTQLSVL.